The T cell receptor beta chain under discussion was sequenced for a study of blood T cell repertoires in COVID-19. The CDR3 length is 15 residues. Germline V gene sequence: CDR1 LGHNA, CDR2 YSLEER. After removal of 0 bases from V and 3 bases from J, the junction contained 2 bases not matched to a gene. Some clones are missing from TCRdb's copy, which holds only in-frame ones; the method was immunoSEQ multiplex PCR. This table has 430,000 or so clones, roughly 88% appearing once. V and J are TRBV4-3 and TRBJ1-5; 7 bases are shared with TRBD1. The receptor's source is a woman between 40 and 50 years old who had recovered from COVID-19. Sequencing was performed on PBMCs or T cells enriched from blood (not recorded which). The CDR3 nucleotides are TGCGCCAGCAGCCAAGATGGGACAGACAATCAGCCCCAGCATTTT. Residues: CASSQDGTDNQPQHF.